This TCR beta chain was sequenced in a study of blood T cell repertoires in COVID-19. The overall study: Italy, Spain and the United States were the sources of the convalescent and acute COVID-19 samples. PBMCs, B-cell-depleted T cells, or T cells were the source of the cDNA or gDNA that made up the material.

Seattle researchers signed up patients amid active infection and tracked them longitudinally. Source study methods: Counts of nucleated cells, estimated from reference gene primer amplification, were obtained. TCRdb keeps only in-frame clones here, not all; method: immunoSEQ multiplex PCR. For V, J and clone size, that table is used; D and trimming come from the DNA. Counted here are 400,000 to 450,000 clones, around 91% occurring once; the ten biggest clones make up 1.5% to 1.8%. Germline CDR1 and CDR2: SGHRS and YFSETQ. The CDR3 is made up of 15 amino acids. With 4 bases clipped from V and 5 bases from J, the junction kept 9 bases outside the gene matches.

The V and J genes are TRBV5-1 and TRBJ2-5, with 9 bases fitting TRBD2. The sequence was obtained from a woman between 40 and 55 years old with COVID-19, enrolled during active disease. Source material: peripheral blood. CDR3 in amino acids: CASSLEAGGFETQYF. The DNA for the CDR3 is TGCGCCAGCAGCCTGGAAGCGGGAGGTTTTGAGACCCAGTACTTC. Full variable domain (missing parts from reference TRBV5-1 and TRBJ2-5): KAGVTQTPRYLIKTRGQQVTLSCSPISGHRSVSWYQQTPGQGLQFLFEYFSETQRNKGNFPGRFSGRQFSNSRSEMNVSTLELGDSALYLCASSLEAGGFETQYFGPGTRLLVL.